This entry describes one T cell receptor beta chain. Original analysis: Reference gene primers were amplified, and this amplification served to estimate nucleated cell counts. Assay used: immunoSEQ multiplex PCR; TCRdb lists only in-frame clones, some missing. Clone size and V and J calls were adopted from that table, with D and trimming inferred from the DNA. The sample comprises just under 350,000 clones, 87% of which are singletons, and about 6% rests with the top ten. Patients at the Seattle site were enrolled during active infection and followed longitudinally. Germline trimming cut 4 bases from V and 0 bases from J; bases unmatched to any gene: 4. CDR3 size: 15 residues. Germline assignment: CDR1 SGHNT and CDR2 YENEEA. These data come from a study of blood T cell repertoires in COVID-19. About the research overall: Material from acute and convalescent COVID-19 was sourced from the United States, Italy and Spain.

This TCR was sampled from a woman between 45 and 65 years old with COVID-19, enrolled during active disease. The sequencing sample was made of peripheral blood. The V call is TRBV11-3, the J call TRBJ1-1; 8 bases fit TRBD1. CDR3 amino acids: CASSSRTGMNTEAFF. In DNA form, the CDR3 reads TGTGCCAGCAGCTCCCGGACAGGGATGAACACTGAAGCTTTCTTT. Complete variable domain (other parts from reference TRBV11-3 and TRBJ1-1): EAGVVQSPRYKIIEKKQPVAFWCNPISGHNTLYWYLQNLGQGPELLIRYENEEAVDDSQLPKDRFSAERLKGVDSTLKIQPAELGDSAVYLCASSSRTGMNTEAFFGQGTRLTVV.